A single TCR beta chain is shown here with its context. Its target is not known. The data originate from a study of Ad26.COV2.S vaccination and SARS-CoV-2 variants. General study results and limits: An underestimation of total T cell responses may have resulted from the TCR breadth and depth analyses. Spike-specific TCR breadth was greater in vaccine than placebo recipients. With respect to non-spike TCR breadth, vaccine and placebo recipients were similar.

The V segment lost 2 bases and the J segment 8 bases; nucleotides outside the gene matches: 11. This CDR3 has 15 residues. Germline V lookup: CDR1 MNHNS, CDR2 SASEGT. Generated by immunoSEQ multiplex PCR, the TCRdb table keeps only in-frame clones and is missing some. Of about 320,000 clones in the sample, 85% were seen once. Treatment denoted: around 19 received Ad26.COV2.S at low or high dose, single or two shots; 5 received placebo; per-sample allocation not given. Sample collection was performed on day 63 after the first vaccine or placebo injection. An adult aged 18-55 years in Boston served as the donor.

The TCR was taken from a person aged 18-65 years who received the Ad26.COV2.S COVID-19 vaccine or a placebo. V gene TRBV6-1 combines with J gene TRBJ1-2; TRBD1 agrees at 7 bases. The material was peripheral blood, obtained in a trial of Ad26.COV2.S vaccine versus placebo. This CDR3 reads CASSELGTALYGYTF. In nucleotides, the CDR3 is TGTGCCAGCAGTGAACTAGGGACAGCTTTGTACGGCTACACCTTC.